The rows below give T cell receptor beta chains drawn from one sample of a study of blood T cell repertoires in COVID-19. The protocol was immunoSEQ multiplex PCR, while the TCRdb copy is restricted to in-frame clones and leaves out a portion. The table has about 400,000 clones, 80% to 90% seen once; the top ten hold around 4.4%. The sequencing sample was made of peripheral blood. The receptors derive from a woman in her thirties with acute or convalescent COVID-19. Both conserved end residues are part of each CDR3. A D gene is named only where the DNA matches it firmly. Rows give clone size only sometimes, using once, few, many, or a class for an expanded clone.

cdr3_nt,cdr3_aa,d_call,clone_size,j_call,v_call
TGTGCCAGCAGTAGGGGGAATGAAAAACTGTTTTTT,CASSRGNEKLFF,-,-,TRBJ1-4,TRBV5-6
TGCGCCAGCAGCTTGGGAGCAGGTTTTTTCTTT,CASSLGAGFFF,-,-,TRBJ1-1,TRBV5-1
TGTGCCAGCAGCCAAGGGGGGCAGACTGAAGCTTTCTTT,CASSQGGQTEAFF,-,-,TRBJ1-1,TRBV3-1/TRBV3-2
TGTGCCAGCAGCTTATTCGGCTGGGGGGCAACTAATGAAAAACTGTTTTTT,CASSLFGWGATNEKLFF,-,once,TRBJ1-4,TRBV7-8
TGTGCCAGCAGGCGCAATTACGAGCAGTACTTC,CASRRNYEQYF,-,-,TRBJ2-7,TRBV6-5
TGTGCCAGCAGTTACCCGGGGGAGACCCAGTACTTC,CASSYPGETQYF,-,-,TRBJ2-5,TRBV5-5
TGTGCCAGCAGCGTAGGTGGGACTACGAACAATGAGCAGTTCTTC,CASSVGGTTNNEQFF,TRBD2,-,TRBJ2-1,TRBV9
TGTGCCAGCAGCGCAACCGGGTTCCTCACAGATACGCAGTATTTT,CASSATGFLTDTQYF,-,-,TRBJ2-3,TRBV3-1/TRBV3-2
TGTGCCAGTAGTATGTGGCGGGGGGATCTAGAGACCCAGTACTTC,CASSMWRGDLETQYF,TRBD2,-,TRBJ2-5,TRBV19
TGTGCCAGCAGCTTGGGCTACCAGGGCGGCTATGGCTACACCTTC,CASSLGYQGGYGYTF,-,-,TRBJ1-2,TRBV5-6
TGTGCCAGCAGTTATAACAGCCCGAGCTCCTACGAGCAGTACTTC,CASSYNSPSSYEQYF,-,-,TRBJ2-7,TRBV6-6
TGCGCCAGCAGCTACGGACAGGGCGGTTACGAGCAGTACTTC,CASSYGQGGYEQYF,TRBD1,once,TRBJ2-7,TRBV4-1
TGTGCCAGCAGCCAAGGGAGGCGAGATACGCAGTATTTT,CASSQGRRDTQYF,-,-,TRBJ2-3,TRBV3-1/TRBV3-2
TGTGCCAGCTCACCACGTCTACAGCACTCTGGAAACACCATATATTTT,CASSPRLQHSGNTIYF,-,-,TRBJ1-3,TRBV18
TGTGCCAGCACGGGGGGGATCACCGGGGAGCTGTTTTTT,CASTGGITGELFF,TRBD2,-,TRBJ2-2,TRBV3-1/TRBV3-2
TGTGCCAGCAGCGTAGCTCGTCCAGGGGTCACCGGGGAGCTGTTTTTT,CASSVARPGVTGELFF,-,once,TRBJ2-2,TRBV9
TGTGCCAGCAGTTACTCGAAGACAGACTTTAATGAAAAACTGTTTTTT,CASSYSKTDFNEKLFF,-,few,TRBJ1-4,TRBV6-6
TGTGCCAGCAGCCGTACCCCCTACGGGACAGAAGATAACATTCAGTACTTC,CASSRTPYGTEDNIQYF,TRBD1,once,TRBJ2-4,TRBV4-2
TGTGCCAGCAGCTTACCCCCTCAGGGCTATGGCTACACCTTC,CASSLPPQGYGYTF,-,-,TRBJ1-2,TRBV11-2
TGTGCCAGCAGCCAAGAGGGCAGCTCCTACGAGCAGTACTTC,CASSQEGSSYEQYF,-,-,TRBJ2-7,TRBV3-1/TRBV3-2
TGTGCCAGCAGTTTGTTCCAGTATGCTTTCTTT,CASSLFQYAFF,-,-,TRBJ1-1,TRBV12-3/TRBV12-4
TGTGCCAGCAGGATAAGAGCTCCCCAGGGCCCGAACACTGAAGCTTTCTTT,CASRIRAPQGPNTEAFF,-,-,TRBJ1-1,TRBV7-2
TGCGCCAGCAGCTGGGGACAGCAAAACACTGAAGCTTTCTTT,CASSWGQQNTEAFF,TRBD1,-,TRBJ1-1,TRBV5-1
TGTGCTAGTGCCCCGGGGGGGTACCGGTCCGGCTACACCTTC,CASAPGGYRSGYTF,-,-,TRBJ1-2,TRBV12-5
TGTGCCAGCAGCTTAACGCGGGGTGAGCAGTTCTTC,CASSLTRGEQFF,-,-,TRBJ2-1,TRBV9
TGTGCCAGCAGTGAAAGGGAGGCGAACACTGAAGCTTTCTTT,CASSEREANTEAFF,-,-,TRBJ1-1,TRBV6-1
TGTGCCAGCAGCCAAGAAGACGGAGTGGAAGCTTTCTTT,CASSQEDGVEAFF,-,-,TRBJ1-1,TRBV3-1/TRBV3-2
TGTGCCATCAGTGGGGGGGGAGGCTCTGGAAACACCATATATTTT,CAISGGGGSGNTIYF,-,-,TRBJ1-3,TRBV10-3
TGTGCCACCAGTGATTTGGCGGACCAAGAGACCCAGTACTTC,CATSDLADQETQYF,-,-,TRBJ2-5,TRBV24-1
TGTGCCAGCAGCAAGGTTGGGACAGGGGATACTGAAGCTTTCTTT,CASSKVGTGDTEAFF,-,-,TRBJ1-1,TRBV21-1
TGTGCCAGCAGTTATATAAGGACTAGCGTTGTGAATGAGCAGTTCTTC,CASSYIRTSVVNEQFF,TRBD2,once,TRBJ2-1,TRBV6-6
TGTGCAAGTCGCCTCAACAGGGGCTACACCGGGGAGCTGTTTTTT,CASRLNRGYTGELFF,-,-,TRBJ2-2,TRBV12-2
TGTGCCAGTAGTGCCCGGCGGACAGATACGCAGTATTTT,CASSARRTDTQYF,-,-,TRBJ2-3,TRBV19
TGCGCCAGCAGCCAAGGAGAACAGGGCCCCTACGAGCAGTACTTC,CASSQGEQGPYEQYF,-,-,TRBJ2-7,TRBV4-1
TGTGCCAGCAGCCAAGATAGGGGAGTTGGGGACAGAGGGGGAGAGACCCAGTACTTC,CASSQDRGVGDRGGETQYF,TRBD1,-,TRBJ2-5,TRBV3-1/TRBV3-2
TGTGCCTGGAAGATGGGACTGACATCGGGGGAGCTGTTTTTT,CAWKMGLTSGELFF,-,-,TRBJ2-2,TRBV30
TGTGCCAGCAGCTTAAGGACAGGGAACAATGAGCAGTTCTTC,CASSLRTGNNEQFF,TRBD1,-,TRBJ2-1,TRBV7-9
TGTGCCAGCAGTCGCGGATGGGATACGCAGTATTTT,CASSRGWDTQYF,-,-,TRBJ2-3,TRBV11-3
TGTGCCAGCAGCTTGATGGAGAAGTTCGAGCAGTACTTC,CASSLMEKFEQYF,-,few,TRBJ2-7,TRBV11-1
TGTGCCTGGAGTCTCGCGGACCAAGAGACCCAGTACTTC,CAWSLADQETQYF,-,once,TRBJ2-5,TRBV30
TGCGCCAGCAGCCCCCACCTCCGGGACTACTCTGGAAACACCATATATTTT,CASSPHLRDYSGNTIYF,-,-,TRBJ1-3,TRBV5-1
TGTGCCAGCAGTTTCCGCGGGACAGGTAGATCACCCCTCCACTTT,CASSFRGTGRSPLHF,TRBD1,-,TRBJ1-6,TRBV28
TGTGCCAGCAGCCAAGCATTGGGAAACACCATATATTTT,CASSQALGNTIYF,-,few,TRBJ1-3,TRBV3-1/TRBV3-2
-,CAIRYSCNQPQHF,-,-,TRBJ1-5,TRBV21-1
TGTGCCAGCAGCCTCGGACTAGCGGGGGGAGGGCCGCAGTATTTT,CASSLGLAGGGPQYF,TRBD2,-,TRBJ2-3,TRBV3-1/TRBV3-2
TGCAGTGCTAGTAGGAGATCCCAAGAGACCCAGTACTTC,CSASRRSQETQYF,-,few,TRBJ2-5,TRBV20-1
TGTGCCAGCAGCCCACGGGACAGGGGCTCTGGAAACACCATATATTTT,CASSPRDRGSGNTIYF,TRBD1,-,TRBJ1-3,TRBV9
TGCGCCAGCGAAGAAACCGGGACAGTCTATGGCTACACCTTC,CASEETGTVYGYTF,TRBD1,-,TRBJ1-2,TRBV5-1
TGTGCCAGCAGCCACCGGACAGGGGGAGGAGGCTACACCTTC,CASSHRTGGGGYTF,TRBD1,once,TRBJ1-2,TRBV3-1/TRBV3-2
TGTGCCAGCAGCGTAGGAGACATTCCTCAAAATGGCTACACCTTC,CASSVGDIPQNGYTF,-,-,TRBJ1-2,TRBV9
TGTGCCAGCTCACCGGGACAGGGGGCGCGAGGCTACACCTTC,CASSPGQGARGYTF,TRBD1,-,TRBJ1-2,TRBV18
TGTGCCAGCCAGCTAGCGGGGGCATACACAGATACGCAGTATTTT,CASQLAGAYTDTQYF,TRBD2,once,TRBJ2-3,TRBV28
TGTGCCAGCAGTCCGAGGAGAAGATCTAACTATGGCTACACCTTC,CASSPRRRSNYGYTF,-,-,TRBJ1-2,TRBV27
TGTGCCAGCACAATACAGGGGGACGATGGCTACACCTTC,CASTIQGDDGYTF,TRBD1,-,TRBJ1-2,TRBV5-4
TGTGCCAGTACAGGGAGCACAGATACGCAGTATTTT,CASTGSTDTQYF,-,-,TRBJ2-3,TRBV19
TGTGCCAGCAGCTTAGGAGGAACCACAGATACGCAGTATTTT,CASSLGGTTDTQYF,-,-,TRBJ2-3,TRBV7-2
TGTGCCAGCAGCTTGTTAGCGGTTGGCTATGGCTACACCTTC,CASSLLAVGYGYTF,-,-,TRBJ1-2,TRBV5-5
TGTGCCAGCACCTCGGGACAGGTAAACCACGAGCAGTACTTC,CASTSGQVNHEQYF,TRBD1,-,TRBJ2-7,TRBV7-8
TGTGCCAGCAGCAAGGGGAACGGACTGGAAAATGAAAAACTGTTTTTT,CASSKGNGLENEKLFF,-,-,TRBJ1-4,TRBV21-1
TGTGCCACCAGCAGGGGAGACTATGGCTACACCTTC,CATSRGDYGYTF,-,few,TRBJ1-2,TRBV15